Following are 13 T cell receptor beta chains from one sample sequenced in a study of blood T cell repertoires in COVID-19. Using immunoSEQ multiplex PCR, the repertoire was profiled, and TCRdb retains in-frame clones only, with some absent. The table records some 400,000 clones, 90% of them present only once. What was sequenced was peripheral blood. The receptor source for this set is a man aged 18 to 35 with active or convalescent COVID-19.

The chain combines TRBV9 with TRBJ2-2, with 8 nucleotides matching TRBD2. The CDR3 loop spans 15 amino acids. After removal of 0 bases from V and 8 bases from J, the junction contained 6 bases not matched to a gene. Germline V gives CDR1 SGDLS, CDR2 YYNGEE. CDR3: CASSVAGGPRGELFF. As DNA, the CDR3 is TGTGCCAGCAGCGTAGCGGGAGGGCCCCGGGGGGAGCTGTTTTTT.

The chain joins TRBV5-1 to TRBJ1-1; D unresolved. Deletions cut 0 bases from V and 4 bases from J, with 10 bases between. Germline V gene sequence: CDR1 SGHRS, CDR2 YFSETQ. This CDR3 contains 14 residues. CDR3 sequence: CASSLVQVGTEAFF. CDR3 DNA sequence: TGCGCCAGCAGCTTGGTCCAGGTGGGCACTGAAGCTTTCTTT.

The chain couples TRBV4-2 to TRBJ1-5; D not certain. V was shortened by 1 base and J by 0 bases, with 22 bases between the two germline ends. CDR1 and CDR2 (germline): LGHNA, YNFKEQ. This CDR3 contains 20 residues. The CDR3 DNA follows: TGTGCCAGCAGCCAAGGGGGATTAGGTGAGGGCCTTTATAGCAATCAGCCCCAGCATTTT. This encodes CASSQGGLGEGLYSNQPQHF.

A word on this clone: A much bigger clone sits one base away, suggesting this may be a read error. Other DNA variants within this sample encode the same CDR3. The gene calls are TRBV6-5 and TRBJ2-7; TRBD1 might be the D (6 bases). Germline lookup yields CDR1 MNHEY and CDR2 SVGAGI. Trimming removed 6 bases from V and 0 bases from J, with 15 bases in between. The CDR3 consists of 15 residues. In nucleotides, the CDR3 is TGTGCCAGCAGATTGATACAGGGTCTCTCCTACGAGCAGTACTTC. This translates into CASRLIQGLSYEQYF.

A single count supports this clone. The chain employs TRBV5-1 and TRBJ2-3; TRBD2 aligns across 9 bases. Trimming at V came to 6 bases and at J to 2 bases, leaving 7 bases not matched to a gene. CDR1 is SGHRS, CDR2 YFSETQ, per germline. The CDR3 is 15 residues long. In DNA, the CDR3 is TGCGCCAGCACCTCGAGCGGGGGGCACACAGATACGCAGTATTTT. Its translation is CASTSSGGHTDTQYF.

The chain combines TRBV2 with TRBJ1-5; weak D call: TRBD1 (6 bases). This CDR3 is 12 amino acids long. The germline CDR1 and CDR2 sequences are SNHLY and FYNNEI. Trimming stripped 4 bases from V and 6 bases from J, with 7 bases between. CDR3 DNA sequence: TGTGCCAGCAGTGTAGGGGGTCAGCCCCAGCATTTT. It yields the protein CASSVGGQPQHF. Variable domain in full (rest from reference TRBV2 and TRBJ1-5): EPEVTQTPSHQVTQMGQEVILRCVPISNHLYFYWYRQILGQKVEFLVSFYNNEISEKSEIFDDQFSVERPDGSNFTLKIRSTKLEDSAMYFCASSVGGQPQHFGDGTRLSIL.

The chain combines TRBV5-1 with TRBJ2-2; 13 positions match TRBD2. The CDR3 is made up of 17 amino acids. CDR1 SGHRS and CDR2 YFSETQ come from the germline V gene. J gave up 2 bases and V 3 bases, and 4 bases lay outside the gene matches. The CDR3 DNA follows: TGCGCCAGCAGCTCAGGGACTAGCGGGACTAACACCGGGGAGCTGTTTTTT. Residues: CASSSGTSGTNTGELFF.

This chain links TRBV4-3 with TRBJ1-1; a weak D match, TRBD1 (5 bases). The CDR3 has 16 amino acids. CDR1 and CDR2 (germline): LGHNA, YSLEER. Trimming stripped 0 bases from V and 5 bases from J, with 16 bases between. CDR3 nucleotides: TGCGCCAGCAGCCAAGAGTTCGGGCAGGGAGGAACTGAAGCTTTCTTT. It encodes CASSQEFGQGGTEAFF.

J is TRBJ2-7 and V is TRBV29-1, with a tentative D call TRBD2 (5 bases). Germline V lookup: CDR1 SQVTM, CDR2 ANQGSEA. The V and J ends lost 1 base and 3 bases respectively, with 10 bases between them. The CDR3 has 13 amino acids. CDR3 in amino acids: CSVEVTGSYEQYF. Here the CDR3 DNA reads TGCAGCGTTGAAGTGACGGGGAGCTACGAGCAGTACTTC.

The count of this clone is one. The chain couples TRBV28 to TRBJ1-4; D is possibly TRBD1 (5 bases). The CDR3 totals 17 residues. V dropped 3 bases and J dropped 5 bases, with 19 bases sitting between them. Germline CDR1 MDHEN, CDR2 SYDVKM. CDR3 amino acids: CASSFQQRQQANEKLFF. The CDR3 nucleotides read TGTGCCAGCAGTTTTCAACAAAGACAGCAGGCGAATGAAAAACTGTTTTTT.

The chain has TRBV5-6 and TRBJ1-2, with 7 bases lining up with TRBD1. CDR1 is SGHDT and CDR2 is YYEEEE in the germline V gene. The CDR3 has 15 amino acids. The trim removed 2 bases at V and 0 bases at J, leaving 4 bases unmatched. CDR3 amino acids: CASSFRDRANYGYTF. CDR3 nucleotides: TGTGCCAGCAGCTTTCGGGACAGAGCTAACTATGGCTACACCTTC.

In this sample, this clone turned up a few times. The rearrangement links TRBV7-9 to TRBJ2-6; the D gene is possibly TRBD1 (6 bases). CDR3 size: 16 residues. V was cut by 4 bases and J by 3 bases, with 13 bases left in between. In germline, CDR1 is SEHNR, CDR2 FQNEAQ (reference sequence). In nucleotides, the CDR3 is TGTGCCAGCAGCTCCACAGGGATGGGTGGGGCCAACGTCCTGACTTTC. It specifies CASSSTGMGGANVLTF.

J is TRBJ2-3 and V is TRBV7-3; D is perhaps TRBD2 (6 bases). V lost 5 bases and J lost 4, with 16 bases in between. Germline values: CDR1 SGHTA, CDR2 FQGTGA. The CDR3 spans 15 residues. CDR3 coding DNA: TGTGCCAGCAGCCCCGCGGACTATGCCGCAGATACGCAGTATTTT. Encoded protein: CASSPADYAADTQYF.